One sample yielded the 8 T cell receptor beta chains listed below, sequenced in a study of blood T cell repertoires in COVID-19. TCRdb's table, derived via immunoSEQ multiplex PCR, lists solely in-frame clones and lacks some. This sample has about 24,000 clones, with roughly 73% found just once. Source material: peripheral blood. Receptors originate from a human donor in a cohort sampled during active or convalescent COVID-19.

This chain joins TRBV3-1 (or the pseudogene TRBV3-2) and TRBJ2-5; D is ambiguous. V lost 0 bases to trimming and J lost 4 bases, with 3 bases between them. The CDR3 has 12 residues. Germline V gives CDR1 LGHDT, CDR2 YNNKEL (reference sequence). CDR3 protein: CASSQDRETQYF. CDR3 in DNA: TGTGCCAGCAGCCAAGACAGAGAGACCCAGTACTTC.

The chain couples TRBV11-2 to TRBJ1-2, with D perhaps matching TRBD1 (5 bases). CDR1 is SGHAT, CDR2 FQNNGV, per germline. The CDR3 contains 14 residues. V was pared by 2 bases and J by 2 bases, with 9 bases between. The CDR3 DNA is TGTGCCAGCAGCTTAAGTCCAGGGAACTATGGCTACACCTTC. It specifies CASSLSPGNYGYTF.

The gene calls are TRBV5-4 and TRBJ2-3, with 15 positions matching TRBD2. Germline V gene sequence: CDR1 SGHNT, CDR2 YYREEE (reference sequence). The CDR3 is 17 amino acids. V was clipped by 4 bases and J by 3 bases; unmatched bases: 6. CDR3 sequence reads: CASSRTSGGAYTDTQYF. CDR3 sequence (DNA): TGTGCCAGCAGCAGGACTAGCGGGGGGGCCTATACAGATACGCAGTATTTT.

This CDR3 reads CASSLISSGANVLTF. CDR3 DNA sequence: TGTGCCAGCAGCTTAATCAGCTCTGGGGCCAACGTCCTGACTTTC. This rearrangement joins TRBV7-2 to TRBJ2-6; D call uncertain. The length of the CDR3 is 15 residues. Germline values: CDR1 SGHTA, CDR2 FQGNSA. Trimming cost V 2 bases and J 0 bases, with 5 bases left between them. Drawing the rest from reference TRBV7-2 and TRBJ2-6, the complete variable domain is GAGVSQSPSNKVTEKGKDVELRCDPISGHTALYWYRQSLGQGLEFLIYFQGNSAPDKSGLPSDRFSAERTGGSVSTLTIQRTQQEDSAVYLCASSLISSGANVLTFGAGSRLTVL.

The chain links TRBV19 to TRBJ1-4, with D uncertain. The CDR3 is 12 amino acids. The germline CDR1 and CDR2 sequences are LNHDA and SQIVND (reference sequence). V lost 5 bases and J 8 bases, leaving 9 bases between the germline ends. DNA for the CDR3: TGTGCCAGTAGTGTCCGTTCGGAAAAACTGTTTTTT. Its protein is CASSVRSEKLFF.

This rearrangement joins TRBV10-2 to TRBJ2-7; tentative D call: TRBD2 (5 bases). Germline CDR1 WSHSY, CDR2 SAAADI. CDR3 length: 13 amino acids. Trimming removed 8 bases at V and 4 bases at J, with 15 bases between. The CDR3 loop is CASDEGMGYEQYF. The CDR3 region has the DNA TGCGCCAGCGACGAGGGTATGGGGTACGAGCAGTACTTC.

This chain joins TRBV19 and TRBJ1-3; the D gene is possibly TRBD1 (5 bases). The CDR3 is 13 amino acids. Trimming left V 4 bases short and J 4 bases short, with 8 bases between. Germline CDR1 and CDR2: LNHDA and SQIVND (reference sequence). Here the CDR3 reads CASSTGIGNTIYF. CDR3 in DNA: TGTGCCAGTAGTACAGGGATAGGAAACACCATATATTTT.

The chain joins TRBV14 to TRBJ2-1; 7 bases align to TRBD2. This CDR3 contains 16 residues. CDR1 SGHDN and CDR2 FVKESK come from the germline V gene. Trimming removed 4 bases from V and 5 bases from J; junction bases left unmatched: 11. The CDR3 region has the DNA TGTGCCAGCAGCCGGCAACCGGGACTATCTCACAATGAGCAGTTCTTC. This translates into CASSRQPGLSHNEQFF.